A single sample gave rise to the 3 T cell receptor beta chains below, sequenced in a study of CD8+ T cells in alopecia areata. Extracted from the samples, RNA was reverse transcribed into cDNA to serve as the sequencing template. Sequencing used immunoSEQ multiplex PCR; TCRdb keeps in-frame clones, though not all of them. The sample includes under 40,000 clones, around three fifths of them seen just once. The sequenced sample consisted of NKG2D-high CD8+ T cells sorted from blood. The source of these receptors is a human donor with alopecia areata.

V usage is TRBV5-1 and J usage is TRBJ2-3; D tentatively reads TRBD1 or TRBD2 (5 bases each). The CDR3 length is 13 residues. The germline V gene encodes CDR1 SGHRS and CDR2 YFSETQ. V shed 7 bases and J shed 0 bases, with 9 bases lying between them. The CDR3 nucleotides read TGCGCCAGCCGGGACGGGAGCACAGATACGCAGTATTTT. Its protein is CASRDGSTDTQYF.

The chain combines TRBV30 with TRBJ2-3; D remains unclear. V lost 5 bases and J lost 4, with 13 bases in between. Germline assignment: CDR1 GTSNPN and CDR2 SVGIG (reference sequence). The CDR3 runs to 13 residues. CDR3 loop: CAWDIRDSDTQYF. The CDR3 nucleotides are TGTGCCTGGGATATAAGGGATTCAGATACGCAGTATTTT.

The chain joins TRBV27 to TRBJ2-7; 7 bases map to TRBD1. There are 13 residues in the CDR3. CDR1 and CDR2 (germline): MNHEY, SMNVEV (reference sequence). After removal of 5 bases from V and 4 bases from J, the junction contained 5 bases not matched to a gene. As DNA, the CDR3 is TGTGCCAGCAGTACAGGGGACAGATACGAGCAGTACTTC. It is translated as CASSTGDRYEQYF.